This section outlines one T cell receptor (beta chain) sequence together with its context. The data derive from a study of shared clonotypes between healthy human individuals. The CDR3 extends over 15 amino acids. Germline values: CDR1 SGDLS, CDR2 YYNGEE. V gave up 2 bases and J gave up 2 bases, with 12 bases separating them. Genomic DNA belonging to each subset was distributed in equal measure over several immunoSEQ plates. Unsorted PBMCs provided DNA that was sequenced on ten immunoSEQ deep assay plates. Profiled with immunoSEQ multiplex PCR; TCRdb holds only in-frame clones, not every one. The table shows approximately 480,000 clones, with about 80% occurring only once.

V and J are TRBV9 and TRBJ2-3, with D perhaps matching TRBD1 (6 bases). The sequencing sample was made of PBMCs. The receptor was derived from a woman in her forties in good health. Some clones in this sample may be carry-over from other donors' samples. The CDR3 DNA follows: TGTGCCAGCAGCGTTCAATGGGGGCCCACAGATACGCAGTATTTT. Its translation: CASSVQWGPTDTQYF.